Following are 9 T cell receptor beta chains from one sample sequenced in a study of post-analysis software for immune sequencing data (dated by TCRdb to about 2015). No antigens are known for them. General study outcomes and caveats: A few TRBV segments, including TRBV5-6, TRBV5-1 and TRBV20-1, were significantly more frequent in patients than controls.

Library preparation employed PCR. The sequencer was an Illumina HiSeq 2500. To reduce PCR and sequencing biases, unique molecular identifiers were incorporated into the TCR beta cDNA libraries. TCRdb trimmed public reads at Q25 via fastp, called clones via MiXCR and kept in-frame beta chains. CDR3 protein sequences are deduplicated, and each keeps its most common genes and DNA. The sample includes around 260,000 distinct CDR3 sequences, with 30% to 45% observed a single time. The top ten constitute 4.5% to 5.5% of the sample. Sequencing was carried out using blood. The receptors stem from a girl aged 10-17 years with multiple sclerosis.

V gene TRBV4-3 combines with J gene TRBJ2-4; D gene uncertain. TRBJ2-7 matches the DNA end more closely, so the J call is doubtful. The germline V gene has CDR1 LGHNA and CDR2 YSLEER. The length of the CDR3 is 13 residues. The CDR3 DNA reads as TGCGCCAGCAGCCAAGATAATCGGGCCGAGCAGTACTTC. It yields the protein CASSQDNRAEQYF.

This clonotype was recorded many times. The chain couples TRBV5-1 to TRBJ2-1; the D gene is possibly TRBD2 (6 bases). The CDR3 covers 15 residues. V lost 0 bases, J lost 4 bases, and 11 bases lay in between. Germline assignment: CDR1 SGHRS and CDR2 YFSETQ. The CDR3 nucleotides read TGCGCCAGCAGCTTGGAGTTCGGGACTTACAATGAGCAGTTCTTC. It is translated as CASSLEFGTYNEQFF.

Regarding this clonotype: A read error may explain this, as a much larger clone is one base away. The DNA is left out, because the CDR3 cannot be placed on it with certainty; the CDR3 is given as TCRdb lists it. The rearrangement joins TRBV5-1 to TRBJ2-2; TRBD1, the table's D call, was not compared with the DNA. Inclusive of both ends, the CDR3 amounts to 15 amino acids. CDR1 is SGHRS and CDR2 is YFSETQ in the germline V gene. The CDR3 sequence: CASSWGTGSTGERFF.

With regard to this clonotype: This may arise from a read error, as a much more abundant clone is one base away. The chain employs TRBV6-5 and TRBJ2-4; the D gene is possibly TRBD1 (8 bases). Germline loops: CDR1 MNHEY, CDR2 SVGAGI. The CDR3 extends over 13 amino acids. Here the CDR3 DNA reads TGTGCCGGCAGTTTGGACAGGGCGGGAGAGCAGTACTTC. Protein: CAGSLDRAGEQYF.

This chain links TRBV21-1 with TRBJ2-7; the table's D call of TRBD2 was not tested on the DNA. TRBV21-1 is tagged as a pseudogene. The CDR3 loop spans 15 amino acids. CDR3 sequence: CASSKEGPFSYEQYF. CDR3 coding DNA: TGTGCCAGCAGCAAGGAGGGACCCTTCTCCTACGAGCAGTACTTC.

This clonotype has a handful of counts. The genes are TRBV7-2 and TRBJ2-7; 13 bases are a match to TRBD2. The CDR3 extends over 16 amino acids. Germline V gene data show CDR1 as SGHTA and CDR2 as FQGNSA. The V segment lost 5 bases and the J segment 3 bases; nucleotides outside the gene matches: 7. The CDR3 here is CASSPRLAGGVYEQYF. The CDR3 DNA follows: TGTGCCAGCAGCCCGAGACTAGCGGGAGGAGTCTACGAGCAGTACTTC.

This chain uses TRBV12-3 or TRBV12-4 with TRBJ1-6; D remains ambiguous. The CDR3 runs 13 residues. Trimming removed 5 bases from V and 7 bases from J, with 9 bases in between. In DNA form, the CDR3 reads TGTGCCAGCAGTACACGGGAAAATTCACCCCTCCACTTT. The encoded protein is CASSTRENSPLHF.

This clonotype was seen repeatedly, ten times or more. The chain has TRBV2 and TRBJ2-1, with a possible D match to TRBD2 (5 bases). The CDR3 spans 16 residues. V lost 3 bases and J lost 6, with 18 bases in between. Germline loops: CDR1 SNHLY, CDR2 FYNNEI. Here the CDR3 reads CASSERLRALPNEQFF. CDR3 sequence (DNA): TGTGCCAGCAGTGAGCGCCTGCGGGCCCTCCCCAATGAGCAGTTCTTC.

Points on this clonotype: Since the CDR3 does not end with the conserved phenylalanine or tryptophan, this likely comes from a read error. The chain uses TRBV29-1 and TRBJ1-6; D gene unclear. This CDR3 comprises 15 residues. Germline lookup yields CDR1 SQVTM and CDR2 ANQGSEA. Deletions cut 7 bases from V and 7 bases from J, with 20 bases between. CDR3 sequence (DNA): TGCAGCGCTAAGGAAAGCAGCAACACGAATTCACCCCTCCACGTT. Protein: CSAKESSNTNSPLHV.